This T cell receptor beta chain stems from a study of blood T cell repertoires in COVID-19. Overall study: The analysed material was cDNA or gDNA that came from T cells, B-cell-depleted T cells, or PBMCs.

Profiled with immunoSEQ multiplex PCR; TCRdb holds only in-frame clones, not every one. The repertoire holds 200,000 to 250,000 clones, with around 90% as singletons. CDR3 size: 17 residues. CDR1 and CDR2 from the germline V gene are KGHSH and LQKENI. V dropped 1 base and J dropped 3; count of bases not matched to a gene: 7. The TCR comes from a man between 18 and 35 years old with active or convalescent COVID-19. The chain recombines TRBV18 with TRBJ1-2; 11 bases fit TRBD1. Sequencing input: peripheral blood. The CDR3 region has the DNA TGTGCCAGCTCACCACGGACAGGGGGCAGGTCAGACTATGGCTACACCTTC. Protein: CASSPRTGGRSDYGYTF.